These 2 T cell receptor beta chains were all obtained from the same sample, sequenced in a study of radiotherapy plus CTLA-4 blockade in lung cancer. Produced via immunoSEQ multiplex PCR; TCRdb's table is partial and in-frame only. There are 70,000 to 95,000 clones in the sample; around 81% occur only once, and about 14% lies in the top ten. Sequencing was performed on peripheral blood, taken from a patient treated with radiotherapy plus ipilimumab. These TCRs come from a human donor with non-small cell lung cancer that progressed on radiotherapy plus ipilimumab.

The rearrangement joins TRBV27 to TRBJ2-1; 8 bases match TRBD1. Germline lookup yields CDR1 MNHEY and CDR2 SMNVEV (reference sequence). After removal of 4 bases from V and 10 bases from J, the junction contained 3 bases not matched to a gene. The CDR3 has 12 amino acids. CDR3 sequence (DNA): TGTGCCAGCAGTTACCGGGACAGGGAGCAGTTCTTC. Translation gives CASSYRDREQFF.

J is TRBJ1-6 and V is TRBV19; perhaps TRBD1 as D (5 bases). The V end lost 3 bases, the J end lost 7 bases, and 13 bases lay between the germline ends. Germline CDR1 reads LNHDA; CDR2 reads SQIVND (reference sequence). The CDR3 loop spans 15 amino acids. The CDR3 protein is CASSIGTPPNSPLHF. The CDR3 DNA reads as TGTGCCAGTAGTATCGGGACGCCACCGAATTCACCCCTCCACTTT.